These 9 T cell receptor beta chains came from one sample sequenced in a study of T cell clonality in common variable immunodeficiency (dated by TCRdb to 2013 to 2016). The library was obtained by the immunoSEQ multiplex PCR assay. The immuneACCESS repertoire file appears here via TCRdb, limited to in-frame rearrangements. These files lack a portion of the clones; in checked studies, under half of the deficit traces to unresolved V genes, and the cause of the others is not known. With more than 45,000 clones recorded, this sample contains no clone counted only once. Together, the top ten hold about 5.9% of the sample. The specimen was peripheral blood mononuclear cells. These TCRs come from a person aged 18 to 70 in good health.

This clone was seen a few times. The DNA ends 3 residues before the CDR3 does, and the rest of the CDR3 is filled in from the germline J gene. V gene TRBV7-9 combines with J gene TRBJ2-4; D unclear. This CDR3 is 13 amino acids long. CDR1 and CDR2 from the germline V gene are SEHNR and FQNEAQ (reference sequence). CDR3 bases read: TGTGCCAGCAGCGGAGAGAGGAACTATGGT. It yields the protein CASSGERNYG. In full, the CDR3 reads CASSGERNYGQYF.

This clone is termed medium-sized (0.01 to 0.1%). Sequencing ends 3 residues short of the CDR3 end; the germline J gene provides the rest. The chain has TRBV6-4 and TRBJ2-3; 11 nucleotides align to TRBD2. The V and J ends lost 0 bases and 4 bases, in that order; junction bases with no gene match: 0. From germline, CDR1 is MRHNA and CDR2 SNTAGT. The CDR3 has 15 residues. CDR3 bases read: TGTGCCAGCAGTGACTCTAGCGGGGGGGCAGATACG. Translated, it gives CASSDSSGGADT. The full CDR3 is CASSDSSGGADTQYF.

This clone was found many times. The sequence runs out 3 residues before the end of the CDR3; the remainder is reconstructed from the germline J gene. J is TRBJ2-3 and V is TRBV7-7; D is ambiguous. Germline loops: CDR1 SSHAT, CDR2 FNYEAQ (reference sequence). CDR3 length: 13 amino acids. The ends were cut back, 4 bases at V and 0 bases at J, with 5 bases in the middle. This CDR3 is CASSSSSTDTQYF. Incomplete CDR3 DNA: TGTGCCAGCAGCTCCAGTAGCACAGATACG.

This clone appeared many times. The CDR3 loop is CASSELPTGNFNQPQHF. The sequenced part of the CDR3 DNA is TGTGCCAGCAGTGAACTCCCTACAGGGAACTTCAATCAGCCC. The chain carries TRBV6-1 and TRBJ1-5; maybe TRBD1 (6 bases). The read finishes 3 residues shy of the CDR3 end, and the germline J gene is used to complete it. The CDR3 has 17 residues. V lost 2 bases and J lost 3, with 17 bases in between. CDR1 MNHNS and CDR2 SASEGT come from the germline V gene.

With regard to this clone: The read terminates 3 residues ahead of where the CDR3 ends, so the germline J gene completes it. The chain employs TRBV2 and TRBJ2-2, with D perhaps given as TRBD1 or TRBD2 (6 bases each). Germline values: CDR1 SNHLY, CDR2 FYNNEI. The CDR3 extends over 14 amino acids. The sequenced CDR3 bases are TGTGCCAGCCTCGAGGAGGGGGTCGGTTCACCG. This sequence encodes CASLEEGVGSP. The full CDR3 reads CASLEEGVGSPLFF.

On this clone itself: From the germline J gene comes the end of the CDR3, since the read stops 3 residues before it. V is TRBV25-1 and J is TRBJ1-3; 7 positions match TRBD1. CDR1 and CDR2 (germline): MGHDK, SYGVNS. The length of the CDR3 is 15 residues. V shed 2 bases and J 9 bases; nucleotides not matched to a gene: 10. CDR3: CASSETGVRGATIYF. The DNA read from the CDR3 is TGTGCCAGCAGTGAAACAGGGGTCCGGGGAGCCACC.

This clone has only a few counts. A single base separates this from a much larger clone, so it may be a read error. The CDR3 end falls 3 residues outside the read, so it is completed with the germline J gene. The rearrangement uses TRBV7-2 and TRBJ2-3; 8 nucleotides align to TRBD1. Germline values: CDR1 SGHTA, CDR2 FQGNSA. This CDR3 spans 14 amino acids. The CDR3 DNA, read in part, is TGTGCCAGCAGCCAGGACAGGGCGAATCAGCCG. This gives the protein CASSQDRANQP. In full, the CDR3 reads CASSQDRANQPQYF.

This clone was seen repeatedly, ten times or more. The CDR3 DNA, read in part, is TGTGCCAGCAGCTTTTTACAGGGACAGCCC. This codes for CASSFLQGQP. From start to end, the CDR3 is CASSFLQGQPQHF. The genes are TRBV7-2 and TRBJ1-5; tentatively, D is TRBD1 (6 bases). Sequencing ends 3 residues short of the CDR3 end; the germline J gene provides the rest. The germline V gene has CDR1 SGHTA and CDR2 FQGNSA. The CDR3 runs 13 residues. Deletions cut 3 bases from V and 7 bases from J, with 10 bases between.

This clone was recorded at least ten times. The CDR3 DNA, read in part, is TGTGCCAGCAGCCTACGACACAACGAG. Protein: CASSLRHNE. The whole CDR3 sequence reads CASSLRHNEQYF. The chain carries TRBV7-9 and TRBJ2-7, with no clear D. The sequenced fragment ends 3 residues before the CDR3 boundary, so the rest is inferred from the germline J gene. The CDR3 loop spans 12 amino acids. V lost 5 bases, J lost 5 bases, and 10 bases lay in between. Germline V gene lookup returns CDR1 SEHNR and CDR2 FQNEAQ (reference sequence).